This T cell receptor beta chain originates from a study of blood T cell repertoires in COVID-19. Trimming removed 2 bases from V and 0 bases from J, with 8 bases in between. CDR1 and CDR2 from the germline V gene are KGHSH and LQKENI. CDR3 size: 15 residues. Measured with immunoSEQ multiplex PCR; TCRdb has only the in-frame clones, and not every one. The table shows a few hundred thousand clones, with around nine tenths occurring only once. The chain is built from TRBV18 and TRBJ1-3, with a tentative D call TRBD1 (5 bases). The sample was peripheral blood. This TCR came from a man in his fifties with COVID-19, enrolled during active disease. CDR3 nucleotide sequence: TGTGCCAGCTCACCAAGGGGTAGCTCTGGAAACACCATATATTTT. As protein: CASSPRGSSGNTIYF.